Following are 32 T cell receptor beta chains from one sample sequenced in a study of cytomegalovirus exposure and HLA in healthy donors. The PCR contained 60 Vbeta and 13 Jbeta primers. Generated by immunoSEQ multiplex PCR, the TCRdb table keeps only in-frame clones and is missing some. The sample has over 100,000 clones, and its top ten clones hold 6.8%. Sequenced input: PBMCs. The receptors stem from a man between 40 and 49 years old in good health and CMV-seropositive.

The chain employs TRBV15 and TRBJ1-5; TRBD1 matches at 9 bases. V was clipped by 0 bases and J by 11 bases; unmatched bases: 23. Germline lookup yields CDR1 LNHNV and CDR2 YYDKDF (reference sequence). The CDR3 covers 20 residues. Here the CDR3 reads CATSRDPHRGRGVSIATQHF. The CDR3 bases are TGTGCCACCAGCAGAGATCCGCACAGGGGGCGTGGGGTCTCCATTGCGACCCAGCATTTT. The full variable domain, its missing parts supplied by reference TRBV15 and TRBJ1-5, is DAMVIQNPRYQVTQFGKPVTLSCSQTLNHNVMYWYQQKSSQAPKLLFHYYDKDFNNEADTPDNFQSRRPNTSFCFLDIRSPGLGDTAMYLCATSRDPHRGRGVSIATQHFGDGTRLSIL.

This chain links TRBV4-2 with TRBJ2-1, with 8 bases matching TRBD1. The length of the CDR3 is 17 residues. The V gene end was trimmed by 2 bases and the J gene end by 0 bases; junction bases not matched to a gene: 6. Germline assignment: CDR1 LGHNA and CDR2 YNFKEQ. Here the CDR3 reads CASSQQGATSSYNEQFF. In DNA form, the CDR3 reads TGTGCCAGCAGCCAACAGGGGGCTACGAGCTCCTACAATGAGCAGTTCTTC.

The CDR3 sequence is CASSIGTSGQWVQFF. The CDR3 DNA reads TGTGCCAGCAGTATAGGGACTAGCGGGCAATGGGTGCAGTTCTTC. The chain joins TRBV6-1 to TRBJ2-1; 12 nucleotides match TRBD2. The junction had 11 bases not matched to a gene; V was cut back by 5 bases and J by 12 bases. Germline CDR1 reads MNHNS; CDR2 reads SASEGT. The CDR3 sequence is 15 residues long.

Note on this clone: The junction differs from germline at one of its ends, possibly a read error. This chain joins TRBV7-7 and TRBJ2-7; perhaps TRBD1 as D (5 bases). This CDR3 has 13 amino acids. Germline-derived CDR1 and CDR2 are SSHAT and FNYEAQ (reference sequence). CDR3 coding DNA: TGTGCTAGCAGCTTGACAGAATCCTACGAGCAGTACTTC. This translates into CASSLTESYEQYF.

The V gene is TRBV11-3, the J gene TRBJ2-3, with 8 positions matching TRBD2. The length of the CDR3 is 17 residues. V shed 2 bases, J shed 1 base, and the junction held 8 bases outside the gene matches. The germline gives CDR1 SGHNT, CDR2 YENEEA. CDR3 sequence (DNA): TGTGCCAGCAGCTTATTCCCCCCGCGGGAGGGCACAGATACGCAGTATTTT. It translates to CASSLFPPREGTDTQYF.

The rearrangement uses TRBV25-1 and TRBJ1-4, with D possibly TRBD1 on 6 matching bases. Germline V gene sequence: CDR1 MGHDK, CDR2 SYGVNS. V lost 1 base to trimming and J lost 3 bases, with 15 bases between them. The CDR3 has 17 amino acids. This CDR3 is CASSESGRGSANEKLFF. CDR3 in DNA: TGTGCCAGCAGTGAATCGGGCAGGGGATCAGCTAATGAAAAACTGTTTTTT.

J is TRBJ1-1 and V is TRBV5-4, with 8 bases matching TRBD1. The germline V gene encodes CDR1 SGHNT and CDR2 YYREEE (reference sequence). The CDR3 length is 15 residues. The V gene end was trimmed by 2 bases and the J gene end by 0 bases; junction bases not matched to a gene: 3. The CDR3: CASSFRTGLNTEAFF. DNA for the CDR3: TGTGCCAGCAGCTTCCGGACAGGGTTGAACACTGAAGCTTTCTTT.

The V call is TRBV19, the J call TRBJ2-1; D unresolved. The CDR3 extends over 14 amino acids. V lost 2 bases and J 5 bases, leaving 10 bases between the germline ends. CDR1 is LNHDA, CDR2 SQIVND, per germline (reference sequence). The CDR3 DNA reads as TGTGCCAGTAGTATAAACTCCTTCAACAATGAGCAGTTCTTC. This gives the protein CASSINSFNNEQFF.

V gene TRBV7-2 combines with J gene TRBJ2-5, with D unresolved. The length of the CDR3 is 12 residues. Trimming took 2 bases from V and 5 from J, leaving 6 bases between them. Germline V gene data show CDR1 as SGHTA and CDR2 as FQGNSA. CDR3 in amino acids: CASSLRSETQYF. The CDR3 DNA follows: TGTGCCAGCAGCTTAAGGAGCGAGACCCAGTACTTC.

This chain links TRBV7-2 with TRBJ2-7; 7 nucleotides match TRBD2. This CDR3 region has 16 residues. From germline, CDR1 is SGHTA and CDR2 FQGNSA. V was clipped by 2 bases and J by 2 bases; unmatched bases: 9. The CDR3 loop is CASSLIGGSTAYEQYF. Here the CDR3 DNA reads TGTGCCAGCAGCTTAATTGGCGGGAGTACCGCCTACGAGCAGTACTTC.

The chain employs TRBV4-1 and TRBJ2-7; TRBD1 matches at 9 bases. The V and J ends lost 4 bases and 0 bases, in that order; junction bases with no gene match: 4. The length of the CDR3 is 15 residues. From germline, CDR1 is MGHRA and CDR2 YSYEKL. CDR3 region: CASSPNRGPSYEQYF. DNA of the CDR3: TGCGCCAGCAGCCCAAACAGGGGGCCCTCCTACGAGCAGTACTTC.

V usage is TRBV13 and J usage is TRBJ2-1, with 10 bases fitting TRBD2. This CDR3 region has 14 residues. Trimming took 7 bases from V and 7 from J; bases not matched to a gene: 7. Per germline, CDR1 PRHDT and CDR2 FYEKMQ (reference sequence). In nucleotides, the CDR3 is TGTGCCAGCACCTCTAGCGGGAGATGGAATGAGCAGTTCTTC. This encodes CASTSSGRWNEQFF.

The CDR3 protein is CASSYGTSGQETQYF. CDR3 bases: TGTGCCAGCAGCTACGGGACTAGCGGCCAAGAGACCCAGTACTTC. This chain joins TRBV27 and TRBJ2-5; 11 bases agree with TRBD2. Trimming at V came to 6 bases and at J to 1 base, leaving 4 bases not matched to a gene. The germline V gene has CDR1 MNHEY and CDR2 SMNVEV (reference sequence). The length of the CDR3 is 15 residues.

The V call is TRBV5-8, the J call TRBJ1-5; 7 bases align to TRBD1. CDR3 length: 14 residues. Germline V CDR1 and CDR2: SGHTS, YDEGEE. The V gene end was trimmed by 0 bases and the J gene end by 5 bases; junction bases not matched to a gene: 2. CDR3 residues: CASSLGQGYQPQHF. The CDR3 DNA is TGTGCCAGCAGCTTGGGACAGGGCTATCAGCCCCAGCATTTT.

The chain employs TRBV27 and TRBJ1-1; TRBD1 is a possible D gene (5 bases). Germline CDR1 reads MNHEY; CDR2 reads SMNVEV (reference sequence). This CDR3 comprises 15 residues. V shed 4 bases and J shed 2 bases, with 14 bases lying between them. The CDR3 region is CASSWGEIRNTEAFF. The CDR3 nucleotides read TGTGCCAGCAGTTGGGGGGAGATTCGAAACACTGAAGCTTTCTTT.

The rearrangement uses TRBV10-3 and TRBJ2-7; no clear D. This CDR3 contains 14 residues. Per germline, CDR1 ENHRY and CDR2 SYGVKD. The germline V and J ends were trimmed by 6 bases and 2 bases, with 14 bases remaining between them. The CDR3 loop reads CAIRKGEATYEQYF. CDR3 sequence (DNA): TGTGCCATCAGAAAAGGAGAGGCTACCTACGAGCAGTACTTC.

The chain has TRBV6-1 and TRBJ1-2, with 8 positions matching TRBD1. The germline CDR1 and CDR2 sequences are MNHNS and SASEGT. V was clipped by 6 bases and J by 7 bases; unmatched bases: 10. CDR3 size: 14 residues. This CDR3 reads CASSAGQGRVGYTF. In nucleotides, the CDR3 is TGTGCCAGCAGCGCCGGACAGGGCAGAGTTGGCTACACCTTC.

The CDR3 DNA is TGTGCCAGCAGGGCGGGACAGGGGTTGTGGGCTTTCTTT. Residues: CASRAGQGLWAFF. V and J are TRBV5-8 and TRBJ1-1, with 10 bases lining up with TRBD1. The CDR3 has 13 residues. The germline V gene has CDR1 SGHTS and CDR2 YDEGEE. With V trimmed by 5 bases and J by 11 bases, 9 bases remained unmatched.

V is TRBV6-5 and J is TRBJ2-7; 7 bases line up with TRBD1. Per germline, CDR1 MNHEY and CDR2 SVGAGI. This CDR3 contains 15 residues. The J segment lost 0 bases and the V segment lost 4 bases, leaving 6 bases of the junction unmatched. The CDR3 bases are TGTGCCAGCAGTTTCCTCGGGACAGACTCCTACGAGCAGTACTTC. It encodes CASSFLGTDSYEQYF.

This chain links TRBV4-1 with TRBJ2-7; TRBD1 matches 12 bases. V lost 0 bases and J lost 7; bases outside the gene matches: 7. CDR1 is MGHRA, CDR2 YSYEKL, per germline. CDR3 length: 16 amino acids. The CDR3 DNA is TGCGCCAGCAGCCAAGAAGCGGGACAGGGGGCGGAGGAGCAGTACTTC. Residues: CASSQEAGQGAEEQYF.

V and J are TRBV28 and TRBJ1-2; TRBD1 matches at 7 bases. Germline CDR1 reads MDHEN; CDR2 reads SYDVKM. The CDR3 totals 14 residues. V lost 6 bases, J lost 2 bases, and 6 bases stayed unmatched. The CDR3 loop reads CASSTYRGNYGYTF. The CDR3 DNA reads TGTGCCAGCAGCACCTACAGGGGCAACTATGGCTACACCTTC.

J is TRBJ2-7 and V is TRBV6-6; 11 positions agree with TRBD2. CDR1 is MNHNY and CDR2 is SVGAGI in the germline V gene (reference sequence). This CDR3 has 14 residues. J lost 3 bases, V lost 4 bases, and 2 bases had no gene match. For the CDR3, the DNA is TGTGCCAGCAGTTCGACTAGCGGGATCTACGAGCAGTACTTC. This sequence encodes CASSSTSGIYEQYF.

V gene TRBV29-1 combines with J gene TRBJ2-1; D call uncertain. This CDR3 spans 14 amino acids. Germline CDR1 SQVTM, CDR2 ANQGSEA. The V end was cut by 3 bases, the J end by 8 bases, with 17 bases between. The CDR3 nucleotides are TGCAGCGTTGAGAGAAACGGTCCTTTTTATGAGCAGTTCTTC. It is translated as CSVERNGPFYEQFF.

CDR3 bases: TGTGCCAGCAGTTTAAACAGGGGCCAAGAGACCCAGTACTTC. This encodes CASSLNRGQETQYF. The chain recombines TRBV27 with TRBJ2-5; 7 bases map to TRBD1. Trimming took 2 bases from V and 1 from J; bases not matched to a gene: 1. This CDR3 is built from 14 residues. The germline V gene has CDR1 MNHEY and CDR2 SMNVEV (reference sequence).

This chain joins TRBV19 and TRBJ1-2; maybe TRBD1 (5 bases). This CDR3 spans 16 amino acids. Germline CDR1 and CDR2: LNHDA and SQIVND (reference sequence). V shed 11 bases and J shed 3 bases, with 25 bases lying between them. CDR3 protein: CAASGRGQGKDYGYTF. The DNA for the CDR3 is TGTGCCGCATCAGGCCGTGGGCAGGGAAAGGACTATGGCTACACCTTC.

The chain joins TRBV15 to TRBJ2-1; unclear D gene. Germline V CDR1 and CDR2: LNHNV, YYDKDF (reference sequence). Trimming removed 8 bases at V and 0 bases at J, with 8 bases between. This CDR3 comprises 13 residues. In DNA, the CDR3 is TGTGCCACCCGGGTGAGCTCCTACAATGAGCAGTTCTTC. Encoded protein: CATRVSSYNEQFF. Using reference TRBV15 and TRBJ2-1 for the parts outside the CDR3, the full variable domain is DAMVIQNPRYQVTQFGKPVTLSCSQTLNHNVMYWYQQKSSQAPKLLFHYYDKDFNNEADTPDNFQSRRPNTSFCFLDIRSPGLGDTAMYLCATRVSSYNEQFFGPGTRLTVL.

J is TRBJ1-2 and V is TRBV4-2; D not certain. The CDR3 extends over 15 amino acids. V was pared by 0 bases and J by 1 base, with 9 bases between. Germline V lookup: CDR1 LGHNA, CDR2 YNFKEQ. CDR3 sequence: CASSQDSTVNYGYTF. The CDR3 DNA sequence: TGTGCCAGCAGCCAAGATTCCACAGTTAACTATGGCTACACCTTC.

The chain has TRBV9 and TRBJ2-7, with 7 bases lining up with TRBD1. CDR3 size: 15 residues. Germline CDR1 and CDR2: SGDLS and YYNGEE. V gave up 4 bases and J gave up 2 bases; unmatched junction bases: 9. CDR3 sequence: CASSLSGDSAYEQYF. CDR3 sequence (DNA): TGTGCCAGCAGCCTCTCCGGGGACAGTGCCTACGAGCAGTACTTC.

The CDR3 nucleotides are TGTGCCAGCAGGCAACAGGGCACAGATACGCAGTATTTT. This codes for CASRQQGTDTQYF. This chain connects TRBV28 to TRBJ2-3; D is perhaps TRBD1 (5 bases). The CDR3 loop spans 13 amino acids. Germline V gene lookup returns CDR1 MDHEN and CDR2 SYDVKM. Trimming removed 6 bases from V and 1 base from J, with 8 bases in between.

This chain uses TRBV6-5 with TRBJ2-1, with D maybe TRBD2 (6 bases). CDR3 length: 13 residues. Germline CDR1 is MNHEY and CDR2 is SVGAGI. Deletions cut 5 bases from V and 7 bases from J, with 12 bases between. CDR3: CASSQRVLNEQFF. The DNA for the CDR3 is TGTGCCAGCAGTCAGCGGGTTTTGAATGAGCAGTTCTTC.

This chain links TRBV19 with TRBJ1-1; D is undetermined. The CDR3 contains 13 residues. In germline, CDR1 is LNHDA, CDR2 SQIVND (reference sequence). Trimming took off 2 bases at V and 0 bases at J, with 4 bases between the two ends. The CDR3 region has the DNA TGTGCCAGTAGTATATCCATGAACACTGAAGCTTTCTTT. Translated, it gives CASSISMNTEAFF.

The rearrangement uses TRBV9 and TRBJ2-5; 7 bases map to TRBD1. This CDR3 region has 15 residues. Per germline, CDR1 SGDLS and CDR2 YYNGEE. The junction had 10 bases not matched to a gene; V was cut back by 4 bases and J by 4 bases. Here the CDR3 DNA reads TGTGCCAGCAGCTCAAACTCAGGGGGTACAGAGACCCAGTACTTC. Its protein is CASSSNSGGTETQYF.